This T cell receptor (beta chain) was retrieved from a study of radiation and T cells in renal cell carcinoma. Study results and caveats: Without pretreatment biopsies, baseline tumor clonotype presence was undetermined.

CDR1 and CDR2 from the germline V gene are SGHAT and FQNNGV. Trimming stripped 0 bases from V and 0 bases from J, with 21 bases between. CDR3 length equals 19 residues. Comments on this clone: Its antigen is not known.

Assay used: immunoSEQ multiplex PCR; TCRdb lists only in-frame clones, some missing. This sample carries tens of thousands of clones, just under 85% of them seen once, and the ten largest clones take roughly a tenth. Time point reported: blood 4 weeks post-SBRT, at nephrectomy. The treatment was: 15 Gy SBRT to primary tumor, nephrectomy 4 weeks later. Radiation-treated patients gave blood at baseline, week 2 and week 4. The tumor was a clear cell renal cell carcinoma. The TCR was taken from a man aged 50 or older with renal cell carcinoma. V gene TRBV11-2 combines with J gene TRBJ2-7; D unresolved. The specimen was blood, collected from a patient whose treatment included radiotherapy and nephrectomy. The CDR3 bases are TGTGCCAGCAGCTTAGATCTCACTCAGACCGAGCAGGACTCCTACGAGCAGTACTTC. It codes for CASSLDLTQTEQDSYEQYF.